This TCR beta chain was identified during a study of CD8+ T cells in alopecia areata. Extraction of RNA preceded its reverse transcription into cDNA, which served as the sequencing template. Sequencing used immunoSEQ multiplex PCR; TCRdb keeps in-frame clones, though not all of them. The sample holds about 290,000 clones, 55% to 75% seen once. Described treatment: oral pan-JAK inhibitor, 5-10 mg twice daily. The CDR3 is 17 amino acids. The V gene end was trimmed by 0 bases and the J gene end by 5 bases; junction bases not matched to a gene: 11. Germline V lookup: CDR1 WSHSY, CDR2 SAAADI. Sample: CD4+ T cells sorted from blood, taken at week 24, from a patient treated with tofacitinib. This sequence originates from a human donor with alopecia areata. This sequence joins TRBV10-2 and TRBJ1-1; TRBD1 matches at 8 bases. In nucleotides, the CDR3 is TGCGCCAGCAGTGAGTCGCGGCCCTCAGGGGGCAGGACTGAAGCTTTCTTT. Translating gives CASSESRPSGGRTEAFF.